The 24 T cell receptor beta chains below were found in one sample sequenced in a study of T cells in Graves' hyperthyroidism and ophthalmopathy. RNA transcripts served as the template for amplifying TCR beta CDR3 regions. HTBI primers drove first-round RT-PCR of the TCR CDR3. A single record per CDR3 protein comes from TCRdb applying MiXCR to the multiplex PCR reads. The sample lists almost 350,000 distinct CDR3 sequences, around 18% seen once, with 15% in the top ten. Sequenced input: blood. The receptor source for this set is a woman aged 35 to 49 with Graves' ophthalmopathy.

Many counts were recorded for this clonotype. The chain combines TRBV10-3 with TRBJ2-7; 8 bases line up with TRBD2. Losses at the gene ends were 6 bases for V and 0 bases for J; bases not matched to a gene: 4. Germline values: CDR1 ENHRY, CDR2 SYGVKD. The CDR3 loop spans 14 amino acids. The CDR3 DNA reads TGTGCCATCAGGGCGGGAGGAAGCTCCTACGAGCAGTACTTC. Translated, it gives CAIRAGGSSYEQYF.

The chain recombines TRBV6-5 with TRBJ1-5; D call uncertain. CDR3 size: 16 residues. With 2 bases removed from V and 1 base from J, the gap between germline ends came to 12 bases. Germline values: CDR1 MNHEY, CDR2 SVGAGI. CDR3 sequence: CASSYGRGLSNQPQHF. DNA for the CDR3: TGTGCCAGCAGTTACGGGCGCGGGTTGAGCAATCAGCCCCAGCATTTT.

This clonotype was detected ten times or more. V gene TRBV20-1 combines with J gene TRBJ1-1; tentatively, D is TRBD1 (6 bases). The V gene's germline CDR1 is DFQATT and CDR2 SNEGSKA (reference sequence). V gave up 4 bases and J gave up 11 bases, with 17 bases separating them. The CDR3 sequence is 12 residues long. The CDR3 bases are TGCAGTGCTATACCTAGGGGGGGGCTGGCTTTCTTT. Translation gives CSAIPRGGLAFF.

This clonotype was observed at least ten times. V usage is TRBV28 and J usage is TRBJ2-5; 9 nucleotides line up with TRBD1. CDR3 length: 16 residues. V shed 6 bases, J shed 7 bases, and the junction held 15 bases outside the gene matches. The germline gives CDR1 MDHEN, CDR2 SYDVKM. CDR3 residues: CASSSPRTGEAGTQYF. The CDR3 coding sequence is TGTGCCAGCAGCTCCCCTAGGACAGGGGAGGCGGGGACCCAGTACTTC.

This clonotype was detected ten times or more. This sequence joins TRBV6-1 and TRBJ1-3; 9 bases align to TRBD1. The CDR3 extends over 15 amino acids. V was clipped by 6 bases and J by 8 bases; unmatched bases: 11. Germline lookup yields CDR1 MNHNS and CDR2 SASEGT. CDR3 nucleotide sequence: TGTGCCAGCAGCGGGGGACAGGGTAGTGCGGACACCATATATTTT. Its translation: CASSGGQGSADTIYF.

This clonotype was seen ten or more times. The chain carries TRBV6-5 and TRBJ1-6; D is undetermined. The CDR3 loop spans 14 amino acids. Trimming left V 2 bases short and J 8 bases short, with 10 bases between. The germline gives CDR1 MNHEY, CDR2 SVGAGI. CDR3 sequence (DNA): TGTGCCAGCAGTTACAGGAGCGCCTATTCACCCCTCCACTTT. It yields the protein CASSYRSAYSPLHF.

At least ten counts were recorded for this clonotype. A read error may explain this, as a much larger clone is one base away. V and J are TRBV12-3 or TRBV12-4 and TRBJ2-2; TRBD2 might be the D (6 bases). The CDR3 runs to 15 residues. The CDR3: CVSSPLGGRAGELFF. The CDR3, as DNA: TGTGTCAGCAGCCCCCTCGGGGGTCGGGCCGGGGAGCTGTTTTTT.

This clonotype came up many times. V usage is TRBV20-1 and J usage is TRBJ2-5, with D perhaps TRBD2 (5 bases). Germline V CDR1 and CDR2: DFQATT, SNEGSKA (reference sequence). V shed 0 bases and J shed 5 bases, with 25 bases lying between them. The CDR3 runs to 18 residues. CDR3 nucleotide sequence: TGCAGTGCTAGAGATCCCAGGTCGGGAAATCTGGGGTGGGAGACCCAGTACTTC. It is translated as CSARDPRSGNLGWETQYF.

This clonotype was recorded many times. The J gene is TRBJ2-7, the V gene TRBV9, with a weak D call TRBD2 (5 bases). CDR1 is SGDLS and CDR2 is YYNGEE in the germline V gene. The CDR3 extends over 11 amino acids. Trimming removed 3 bases from V and 8 bases from J, with 9 bases in between. This CDR3 is CASSAGGQQYF. As DNA, the CDR3 is TGTGCCAGCAGCGCCGGAGGCCAGCAGTACTTC. Complete variable domain (other parts from reference TRBV9 and TRBJ2-7): DSGVTQTPKHLITATGQRVTLRCSPRSGDLSVYWYQQSLDQGLQFLIQYYNGEERAKGNILERFSAQQFPDLHSELNLSSLELGDSALYFCASSAGGQQYFGPGTRLTVT.

In this sample, this clonotype turned up many times. J is TRBJ1-3 and V is TRBV12-3 or TRBV12-4; no definite D call. This CDR3 spans 12 amino acids. The V end was cut by 9 bases, the J end by 0 bases, with 6 bases between. CDR3 residues: CASFSSGNTIYF. The DNA of the CDR3 is TGTGCCAGTTTCTCCTCTGGAAACACCATATATTTT.

This clonotype was recorded many times. V usage is TRBV5-1 and J usage is TRBJ2-7; TRBD2 aligns across 7 bases. Trimming took 4 bases from V and 4 from J; bases not matched to a gene: 5. Germline CDR1 and CDR2: SGHRS and YFSETQ. The CDR3 has 13 amino acids. CDR3 nucleotide sequence: TGCGCCAGCAGCGGACTAGATTCGTACGAGCAGTACTTC. It encodes CASSGLDSYEQYF.

This clonotype was seen ten or more times. For the CDR3, the DNA is TGTGCCAGCATACCCTGGGCGGGATCGGAGACCCAGTACTTC. Translation: CASIPWAGSETQYF. V and J are TRBV6-2 or TRBV6-3 and TRBJ2-5; D may be TRBD2 (6 bases). The CDR3 is made up of 14 amino acids. Trimming removed 7 bases at V and 5 bases at J, with 17 bases between. In germline, CDR1 is MNHEY, CDR2 SVGEGT.

By sample share, this clonotype is medium-sized (0.01 to 0.1%). The chain is built from TRBV5-1 and TRBJ2-2; 7 nucleotides align to TRBD1. Trimming removed 0 bases from V and 2 bases from J; junction bases left unmatched: 1. This CDR3 has 15 amino acids. From germline, CDR1 is SGHRS and CDR2 YFSETQ. CDR3 protein: CASSLGQGNTGELFF. The CDR3 nucleotides are TGCGCCAGCAGCTTGGGACAGGGTAACACCGGGGAGCTGTTTTTT.

This clonotype appeared many times. The genes are TRBV6-5 and TRBJ1-1; 12 positions match TRBD1. This CDR3 spans 16 amino acids. The V gene's germline CDR1 is MNHEY and CDR2 SVGAGI. The junction had 9 bases not matched to a gene; V was cut back by 4 bases and J by 6 bases. The CDR3 sequence is CASSSGTGGSRAEAFF. CDR3 bases: TGTGCCAGCAGTTCCGGGACAGGGGGCTCGAGGGCTGAAGCTTTCTTT.

This clonotype was seen at least ten times. The chain joins TRBV7-9 to TRBJ2-5; perhaps TRBD2 as D (5 bases). The V gene lost 5 bases and the J gene lost 4 bases, with 20 bases spanning the gap. Germline CDR1 reads SEHNR; CDR2 reads FQNEAQ (reference sequence). The CDR3 totals 16 residues. Here the CDR3 DNA reads TGTGCCAGCAGCCCACACGAGTTAGCGTCTAGAGAGACCCAGTACTTC. Translating gives CASSPHELASRETQYF. Drawing the rest from reference TRBV7-9 and TRBJ2-5, the complete variable domain is DTGVSQNPRHKITKRGQNVTFRCDPISEHNRLYWYRQTLGQGPEFLTYFQNEAQLEKSRLLSDRFSAERPKGSFSTLEIQRTEQGDSAMYLCASSPHELASRETQYFGPGTRLLVL.

This clonotype has a count of ten or more. The genes are TRBV6-5 and TRBJ1-2, with D uncertain. Germline V gene sequence: CDR1 MNHEY, CDR2 SVGAGI. This CDR3 has 13 residues. The V end lost 8 bases, the J end lost 2 bases, and 12 bases lay between the germline ends. In DNA, the CDR3 is TGTGCCAGCTTAGCCCCAAGCAACTATGGCTACACCTTC. Protein sequence: CASLAPSNYGYTF.

This clonotype was seen repeatedly, ten times or more. V is TRBV4-1 and J is TRBJ1-1, with TRBD1 matching over 9 bases. Per the germline V gene, CDR1 is MGHRA and CDR2 is YSYEKL. Losses at the gene ends were 0 bases for V and 6 bases for J; bases not matched to a gene: 8. The CDR3 is 16 residues long. The CDR3 sequence: CASSQDLGQGVSEAFF. In nucleotides, the CDR3 is TGCGCCAGCAGCCAAGATCTGGGACAGGGTGTCTCTGAAGCTTTCTTT.

A few counts support this clonotype. The rearrangement links TRBV4-1 to TRBJ2-5; no clear D gene. Trimming cost V 2 bases and J 0 bases, with 4 bases left between them. The germline V gene has CDR1 MGHRA and CDR2 YSYEKL. The CDR3 runs to 13 residues. CDR3 residues: CASSQPYQETQYF. CDR3 sequence (DNA): TGCGCCAGCAGCCAACCGTACCAAGAGACCCAGTACTTC.

This clonotype appeared many times. J is TRBJ2-7 and V is TRBV28; D may match TRBD1 or TRBD2 (5 bases each). The CDR3 is made up of 16 amino acids. Germline assignment: CDR1 MDHEN and CDR2 SYDVKM. The V gene lost 5 bases and the J gene lost 4 bases, with 21 bases spanning the gap. CDR3 DNA: TGTGCCAGCAGTCCCCCACCTCAGAGGGGTTGGTACGAGCAGTACTTC. Translated, it gives CASSPPPQRGWYEQYF.

The chain is built from TRBV7-3 and TRBJ1-5; no reliable D call. CDR1 is SGHTA, CDR2 FQGTGA, per germline. The CDR3 sequence is 10 residues long. With 4 bases removed from V and 9 bases from J, the gap between germline ends came to 4 bases. The CDR3 is CASSSMPQHF. In nucleotides, the CDR3 is TGTGCCAGCAGCTCTATGCCCCAGCATTTT.

This clonotype was recorded many times. The chain links TRBV5-1 to TRBJ1-1; D is uncertain. The CDR3 runs to 15 residues. Germline CDR1 reads SGHRS; CDR2 reads YFSETQ. V was pared by 2 bases and J by 0 bases, with 11 bases between. The CDR3 reads CASSFRSVMNTEAFF. CDR3 in DNA: TGCGCCAGCAGCTTTCGGTCAGTCATGAACACTGAAGCTTTCTTT.

This clonotype was recorded many times. This rearrangement joins TRBV20-1 to TRBJ2-7; D gene unclear. V was cut by 3 bases and J by 0 bases, with 12 bases left in between. This CDR3 is 14 amino acids long. CDR1 and CDR2 from the germline V gene are DFQATT and SNEGSKA (reference sequence). CDR3 residues: CSASSVGLSYEQYF. The CDR3 coding sequence is TGCAGTGCTAGTTCCGTCGGGCTCTCCTACGAGCAGTACTTC.

This clonotype was detected many times. Since a much larger clone is just one base distant, this may be a read error. This chain joins TRBV12-3 or TRBV12-4 and TRBJ1-6; the D gene is possibly TRBD1 (5 bases). The CDR3 sequence is 15 residues long. The CDR3: CASRRQRDYNSPFHF. Here the CDR3 DNA reads TGTGCCAGCAGGAGACAGAGGGACTATAATTCACCCTTCCACTTT.

In its sample, this clonotype was seen many times. This chain uses TRBV29-1 with TRBJ2-7; 7 bases are shared with TRBD2. CDR3 length: 12 residues. Germline V gene data show CDR1 as SQVTM and CDR2 as ANQGSEA. J gave up 3 bases and V 4 bases, and 3 bases lay outside the gene matches. CDR3 sequence: CSVGLANYEQYF. CDR3 sequence (DNA): TGCAGCGTTGGACTAGCTAACTACGAGCAGTACTTC.